This T cell receptor (beta chain) was documented in a study of blood T cell repertoires in COVID-19. Some clones are missing from TCRdb's copy, which holds only in-frame ones; the method was immunoSEQ multiplex PCR. The table has about 200,000 clones, about 88% seen once. The V gene's germline CDR1 is MNHEY and CDR2 SVGAGI. CDR3 length: 15 residues. Trimming took 7 bases from V and 6 from J; bases not matched to a gene: 7. The chain links TRBV6-5 to TRBJ1-6; 9 nucleotides align to TRBD1. The sequenced sample was peripheral blood. This clonotype was sampled from a man younger than 35 with active or convalescent COVID-19. The CDR3 sequence: CASMGDRASNSPLHF. The CDR3 bases are TGTGCCAGCATGGGGGACAGGGCAAGTAATTCACCCCTCCACTTT.